Each of the 10 T cell receptor beta chains below was sequenced from the same sample in a study of PD-1 blockade in classical Hodgkin lymphoma. Time point specified: newly diagnosed, previously untreated cHL patient sample. Profiled with immunoSEQ multiplex PCR; TCRdb holds only in-frame clones, not every one. This sample has over 25,000 clones, with 94% found just once. Sequencing was carried out using peripheral blood mononuclear cells (PBMCs). All receptors come from a human donor with classical Hodgkin lymphoma.

The chain links TRBV5-1 to TRBJ2-5; weak D call: TRBD2 (6 bases). Per germline, CDR1 SGHRS and CDR2 YFSETQ. V lost 2 bases to trimming and J lost 5 bases, with 10 bases between them. The CDR3 length is 13 residues. CDR3 loop: CASSFGRGETQYF. Here the CDR3 DNA reads TGCGCCAGCAGCTTTGGACGGGGGGAGACCCAGTACTTC.

The V gene is TRBV28, the J gene TRBJ2-5; D not certain. CDR1 is MDHEN and CDR2 is SYDVKM in the germline V gene. Trimming removed 6 bases at V and 2 bases at J, with 19 bases between. This CDR3 is built from 16 residues. The CDR3 DNA follows: TGTGCCAGCAGCCTAACGCTAGTATTGGGTCAAGAGACCCAGTACTTC. This encodes CASSLTLVLGQETQYF.

The chain has TRBV2 and TRBJ1-2; D unresolved. Trimming left V 5 bases short and J 8 bases short, with 12 bases between. From germline, CDR1 is SNHLY and CDR2 FYNNEI. This CDR3 contains 12 residues. Here the CDR3 DNA reads TGTGCCAGCAGTATCGGGGTATCGGGCTACACCTTC. Its translation: CASSIGVSGYTF.

The V and J genes are TRBV5-4 and TRBJ2-7, with TRBD1 matching over 8 bases. The germline CDR1 and CDR2 sequences are SGHNT and YYREEE (reference sequence). The V segment lost 2 bases and the J segment 4 bases; nucleotides outside the gene matches: 8. CDR3 length: 15 residues. The CDR3 region has the DNA TGTGCCAGCAGCTTCGGACAGGGAGGAAAATACGAGCAGTACTTC. Translated, it gives CASSFGQGGKYEQYF.

The chain employs TRBV28 and TRBJ2-7, with TRBD2 as a possible D gene (6 bases). Trimming cost V 8 bases and J 4 bases, with 15 bases left between them. Germline loops: CDR1 MDHEN, CDR2 SYDVKM. The CDR3 covers 13 residues. The CDR3 DNA is TGTGCCAGCGGCGAGACTAGGGAATACGAGCAGTACTTC. Its protein product is CASGETREYEQYF.

The chain has TRBV27 and TRBJ1-6; a possible D gene is TRBD1 (5 bases). This CDR3 spans 15 amino acids. V gave up 7 bases and J gave up 7 bases, with 17 bases separating them. Germline assignment: CDR1 MNHEY and CDR2 SMNVEV (reference sequence). In nucleotides, the CDR3 is TGTGCCAGCAATCCTAATGGGGGAGAGAATTCACCCCTCCACTTT. The encoded protein is CASNPNGGENSPLHF.

The V gene is TRBV27, the J gene TRBJ2-7; 13 bases fit TRBD2. CDR1 MNHEY and CDR2 SMNVEV come from the germline V gene (reference sequence). This CDR3 spans 14 amino acids. The V and J ends lost 5 bases and 6 bases, in that order; junction bases with no gene match: 4. The CDR3, as DNA: TGTGCCAGCAGTGGGACTAGCGGGATAGTCGAGCAGTACTTC. Its translation is CASSGTSGIVEQYF.

The J gene is TRBJ2-3, the V gene TRBV29-1; 9 bases align to TRBD2. After removal of 8 bases from V and 3 bases from J, the junction contained 6 bases not matched to a gene. The CDR3 consists of 13 residues. Germline values: CDR1 SQVTM, CDR2 ANQGSEA. The CDR3 coding sequence is TGCAGCTCGATAGCGGGAGTGACAGATACGCAGTATTTT. The encoded protein is CSSIAGVTDTQYF.

The chain couples TRBV2 to TRBJ2-7; D remains ambiguous. V was trimmed by 8 bases and J by 2 bases, leaving 4 bases between them. This CDR3 is 10 amino acids long. Germline V gene sequence: CDR1 SNHLY, CDR2 FYNNEI. This CDR3 is CASGAYEQYF. CDR3 DNA: TGTGCCAGCGGGGCCTACGAGCAGTACTTC.

The chain uses TRBV28 and TRBJ2-2; 11 nucleotides align to TRBD1. V trimming: 2 bases; J trimming: 5 bases; junction bases outside the gene matches: 13. The CDR3 contains 19 residues. Looked up from germline, CDR1 is MDHEN and CDR2 is SYDVKM. The chain's CDR3 is CASSLTSGQGVMRTGELFF. The CDR3 nucleotides read TGTGCCAGCAGTTTAACCTCGGGACAGGGGGTCATGAGGACCGGGGAGCTGTTTTTT.